Following are 8 T cell receptor beta chains from one sample sequenced in a study of blood T cell repertoires in COVID-19 (dated by TCRdb to about 2020). Libraries were prepared through the immunoSEQ multiplex PCR assay. The table was pulled from immuneACCESS by TCRdb, which kept in-frame rearrangements only. Such tables lose some clones; where checked, under half of the loss comes from unresolved V genes, and the rest has no known cause. The sample table records roughly 24,000 clones; around 90% of these occur just once. The ten top clones hold around 30% of the sample. What was sequenced was peripheral blood. All receptors come from a woman in her 70s with active COVID-19.

CDR3 in DNA: TGTGCCAGCAGACAAACAGGGGTTGAGACCCAGTACTTC. It translates to CASRQTGVETQYF. The chain joins TRBV28 to TRBJ2-5, with TRBD1 matching 7 bases. Germline V gene data show CDR1 as MDHEN and CDR2 as SYDVKM. The V segment lost 6 bases and the J segment 5 bases; nucleotides outside the gene matches: 6. The CDR3 spans 13 residues.

The chain carries TRBV10-3 and TRBJ2-6; the match to TRBD1 covers 7 bases. Trimming cost V 11 bases and J 2 bases; bases outside gene matches: 3. Germline CDR1 and CDR2: ENHRY and SYGVKD. There are 13 residues in the CDR3. This chain's CDR3 is CAYRGAGANVLTF. The CDR3 region has the DNA TGTGCCTACAGGGGTGCTGGGGCCAACGTCCTGACTTTC.

J is TRBJ2-1 and V is TRBV11-1; D is perhaps TRBD2 (5 bases). The germline V and J ends were trimmed by 7 bases and 8 bases, with 21 bases remaining between them. The germline V gene encodes CDR1 SGHAT and CDR2 FQDESV (reference sequence). CDR3 length equals 15 residues. CDR3 protein: CASTLGSSKEHEQFF. In DNA form, the CDR3 reads TGTGCCAGCACCCTAGGGAGTAGCAAGGAGCATGAGCAGTTCTTC.

This clone turned up a few times. The V and J genes are TRBV6-6 and TRBJ2-1, with a tentative D call TRBD1 (6 bases). V was pared by 2 bases and J by 7 bases, with 12 bases between. This CDR3 is built from 14 residues. Looked up from germline, CDR1 is MNHNY and CDR2 is SVGAGI (reference sequence). The CDR3 region is CASSYLVDRNEQFF. The CDR3 bases are TGTGCCAGCAGTTACCTCGTCGACAGGAATGAGCAGTTCTTC.

A single count supports this clone. The rearrangement uses TRBV5-1 and TRBJ2-7; D is undetermined. This CDR3 has 14 amino acids. Trimming took 2 bases from V and 6 from J, leaving 15 bases between them. CDR1 is SGHRS and CDR2 is YFSETQ in the germline V gene. The CDR3 DNA sequence: TGCGCCAGCAGCTTAGAACCCCTCGAGGCCGAGCAGTACTTC. Translated, it gives CASSLEPLEAEQYF.

J is TRBJ1-1 and V is TRBV7-9; D ambiguous. The CDR3 extends over 15 amino acids. Trimming took 5 bases from V and 4 from J, leaving 17 bases between them. Germline V lookup: CDR1 SEHNR, CDR2 FQNEAQ (reference sequence). CDR3 DNA sequence: TGTGCCAGCAGCCCCTCAGCGGTTCTGCGCACTGAAGCTTTCTTT. Residues: CASSPSAVLRTEAFF.

The chain combines TRBV21-1 with TRBJ1-1. TRBV21-1 is a pseudogene segment. The CDR3 totals 13 residues. CDR3 nucleotide sequence: TGTGCCAGCAGCAAACTAAGTCCCACTGAAGCTTTCTTT. Translation: CASSKLSPTEAFF.

The V gene is TRBV11-2, the J gene TRBJ1-3, with D perhaps matching TRBD1 (5 bases). V was cut by 5 bases and J by 1 base, with 21 bases left in between. Germline values: CDR1 SGHAT, CDR2 FQNNGV. CDR3 length: 18 residues. CDR3: CASSHYRRDYHSGNTIYF. The DNA of the CDR3 is TGTGCCAGCAGCCATTACCGGCGGGACTACCATTCTGGAAACACCATATATTTT.